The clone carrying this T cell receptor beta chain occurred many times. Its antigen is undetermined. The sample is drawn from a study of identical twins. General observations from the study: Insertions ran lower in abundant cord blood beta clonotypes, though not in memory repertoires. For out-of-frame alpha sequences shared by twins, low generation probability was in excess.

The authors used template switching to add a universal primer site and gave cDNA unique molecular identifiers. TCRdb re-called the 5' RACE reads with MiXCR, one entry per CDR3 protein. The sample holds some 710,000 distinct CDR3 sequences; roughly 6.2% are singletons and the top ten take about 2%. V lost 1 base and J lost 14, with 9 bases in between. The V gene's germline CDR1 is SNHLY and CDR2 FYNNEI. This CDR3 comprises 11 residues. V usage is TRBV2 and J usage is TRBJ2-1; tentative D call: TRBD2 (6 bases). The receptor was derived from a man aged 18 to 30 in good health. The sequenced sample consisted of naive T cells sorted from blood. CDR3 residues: CASSEEREKFF. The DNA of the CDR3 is TGTGCCAGCAGTGAAGAACGGGAGAAGTTCTTC.